The entry below describes one T cell receptor (beta chain). Its antigen is unknown. V lost 0 bases, J lost 8 bases, and 4 bases stayed unmatched. Germline-derived CDR1 and CDR2 are SGDLS and YYNGEE. This CDR3 spans 14 amino acids. The data were produced by immunoSEQ multiplex PCR, yet TCRdb's version contains in-frame clones alone and is incomplete. The sample yields 75,000 to 100,000 clones, roughly 89% seen once. These data are taken from a study of T cell responses to AZD1222 COVID-19 vaccine. Whole-study results and caveats: Unmutated variant regions are reportedly targeted by nearly half of spike-specific TCRs.

V is TRBV9 and J is TRBJ1-4; 7 positions match TRBD1. The receptor's source is an adult in good health. The sample consisted of peripheral blood, taken on day 0 of AZD1222 vaccination. CDR3 nucleotide sequence: TGTGCCAGCAGCGTAGACAGGGGCTTCGAAAAACTGTTTTTT. Translating it yields CASSVDRGFEKLFF.